The T cell receptor (beta chain) described here comes from a study of tumor-infiltrating lymphocytes in primary liver carcinoma. Study-level information: Samples produced roughly 3.65 to 8 million productive TCRbeta reads, comparable across tissue types.

The study, taken as a whole, reports: Found in all five tumor regions were only about 7-24% of top clones. Between tumor regions, pairs overlapped more than tumor-adjacent and tumor-blood pairs did.

This clonotype was recorded many times. The antigen is not known. The roughly 17-32 mg bulk tissue piece was not sorted before simultaneous RNA and DNA extraction. The CDR3 loop spans 15 amino acids. Trimming cost V 6 bases and J 0 bases; bases outside gene matches: 6. Per the germline V gene, CDR1 is MDHEN and CDR2 is SYDVKM. Priming with a constant-region primer yielded TCR beta cDNA from around 0.45 ug total RNA. Slightly modified ARM-PCR with three nested multiplex PCR rounds yielded TCR beta libraries. The two initial PCR rounds, roughly 10 cycles each, used TRBV1-TRBV30 forward and C-beta reverse primers. TCRdb re-derived calls from the multiplex PCR reads in MiXCR, one entry per CDR3 protein. The sample has under 110,000 distinct CDR3 sequences; about two thirds are singletons.

The TCR originated in a woman aged 55-69 years with primary liver carcinoma and hepatitis B virus infection. The chain is built from TRBV28 and TRBJ2-7, with 9 bases that match TRBD2. The sample taken for sequencing was liver tumor tissue from sampling region 2. Subset given: tumor region T2, inferior pole. CDR3 bases: TGTGCCAGCAGCGATAGCGGGAGCCTCTCCTACGAGCAGTACTTC. Its protein product is CASSDSGSLSYEQYF.